The sequence of this T cell receptor (beta chain) was determined in a study of blood T cell repertoires in COVID-19. Study context: Material from acute and convalescent COVID-19 was sourced from the United States, Italy and Spain.

After removal of 7 bases from V and 4 bases from J, the junction contained 3 bases not matched to a gene. The CDR3 length is 11 residues. Germline assignment: CDR1 DFQATT and CDR2 SNEGSKA (reference sequence). Categorization into cohorts depended on clinical history that participants reported. The protocol was immunoSEQ multiplex PCR, while the TCRdb copy is restricted to in-frame clones and leaves out a portion. The sample has 150,000 to 200,000 clones, roughly 87% seen once; the top ten hold 2% to 2.5%. The sample was PBMCs or T cells enriched from blood (not recorded which). The rearrangement uses TRBV20-1 and TRBJ1-2; TRBD1 matches at 7 bases. The receptor comes from a woman aged 25 to 39 who had recovered from COVID-19. CDR3: CSVYRGYGYTF. CDR3 bases: TGCAGTGTGTACAGGGGCTATGGCTACACCTTC.